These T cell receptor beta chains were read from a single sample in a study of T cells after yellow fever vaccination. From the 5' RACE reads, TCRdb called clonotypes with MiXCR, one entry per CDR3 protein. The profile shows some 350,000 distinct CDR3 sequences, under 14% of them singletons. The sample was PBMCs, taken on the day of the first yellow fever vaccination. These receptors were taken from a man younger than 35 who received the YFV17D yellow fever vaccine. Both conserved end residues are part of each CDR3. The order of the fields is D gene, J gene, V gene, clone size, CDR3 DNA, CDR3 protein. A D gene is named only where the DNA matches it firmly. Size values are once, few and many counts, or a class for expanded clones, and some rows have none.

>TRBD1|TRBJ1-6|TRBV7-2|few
TGTGCCAGCCGACCGACAGGGTTTAATTCACCCCTCCACTTT
CASRPTGFNSPLHF
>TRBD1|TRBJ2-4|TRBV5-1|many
TGCGCCAGCAGCGGGACAGGGGACTTAGCCAAAAACATTCAGTACTTC
CASSGTGDLAKNIQYF
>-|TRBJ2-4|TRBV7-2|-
TGTGCCAGCACCCCCGCAGGGTCTACCAAAAACATTCAGTACTTC
CASTPAGSTKNIQYF
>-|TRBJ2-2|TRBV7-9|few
TGTGCCAGCAGCTTAGAAGCGCCGGGCACCGGGGAGCTGTTTTTT
CASSLEAPGTGELFF
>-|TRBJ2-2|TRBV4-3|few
TGCGCCAGCAGCAACCTAGGGGGGAGCACCGGGGAGCTGTTTTTT
CASSNLGGSTGELFF
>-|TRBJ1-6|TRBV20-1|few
TGCAGTGCTAGTACTAACCCTAATTCACCCCTCCACTTT
CSASTNPNSPLHF
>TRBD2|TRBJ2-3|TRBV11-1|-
TGTGCCAGCAGCTTTACCGGGACTAGCGGGGGGACCGGTAACACAGATACGCAGTATTTT
CASSFTGTSGGTGNTDTQYF
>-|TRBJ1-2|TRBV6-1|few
TGTGCCAGCGGAAATCCGGGACCTTTTGGCTACACCTTC
CASGNPGPFGYTF
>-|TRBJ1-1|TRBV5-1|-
TGCGCCAGCCACCATGGGAACACTGAAGCTTTCTTT
CASHHGNTEAFF
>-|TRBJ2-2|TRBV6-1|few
TGTGCCAGCAGTCGTCCACCGGGACCCGGCTCCGGGGAGCTGTTTTTT
CASSRPPGPGSGELFF
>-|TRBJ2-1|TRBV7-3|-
TGTGCCAGCAGCCTGGACTCCGCGAGCTCCTACAATGAGCAGTTCTTC
CASSLDSASSYNEQFF
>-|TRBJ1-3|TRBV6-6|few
TGTGCCAGCAGTAAGGACGCCAGCGGGTTATATTTT
CASSKDASGLYF
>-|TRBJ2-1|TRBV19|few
TGTGCCAGTAGTCGGGTAAGGGGCGATGAGCAGTTCTTC
CASSRVRGDEQFF
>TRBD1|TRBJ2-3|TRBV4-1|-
TGCGCCAGCAGCCGCCCGGGACAGGGGTTAATCGATACGCAGTATTTT
CASSRPGQGLIDTQYF
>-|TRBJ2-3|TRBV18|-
TGTGCCAGCTCACCTCAAATATACACATCTAGGCAGTATTTT
CASSPQIYTSRQYF
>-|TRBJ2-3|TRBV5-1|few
TGCGCCAGCAGCTTGTCGGGCTTCACAGATACGCAGTATTTT
CASSLSGFTDTQYF
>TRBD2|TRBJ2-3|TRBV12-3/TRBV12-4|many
TGTGCCAGCAGTTTACCTAGCGGGGGGCGCACAGATACGCAGTATTTT
CASSLPSGGRTDTQYF
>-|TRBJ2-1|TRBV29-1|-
TGCAGCGTTGAAGATGTCAAGGGGGGCAACAATGAGCAGTTCTTC
CSVEDVKGGNNEQFF
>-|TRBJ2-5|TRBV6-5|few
TGTGCCAGCAGTTACTCGGGGGCAGGGGTCGCGGAGACCCAGTACTTC
CASSYSGAGVAETQYF
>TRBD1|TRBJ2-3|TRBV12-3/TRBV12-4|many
TGTGCCAGCAGCCCTTTCAGGGGGGATACGCAGTATTTT
CASSPFRGDTQYF
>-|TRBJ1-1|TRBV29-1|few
TGCAGCGTTGTGAAACACGAGAACACTGAAGCTTTCTTT
CSVVKHENTEAFF
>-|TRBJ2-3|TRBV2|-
TGTGCCAGCAGTGAAGTTCTCTACCACGGCACAGATACGCAGTATTTT
CASSEVLYHGTDTQYF